Listed below are T cell receptor beta chains from one sample, sequenced in a study of human T cells and chemical hapten exposure. MiXCR, run by TCRdb on the RACE reads, gives a single entry per CDR3 protein. The table has tens of thousands of distinct CDR3 sequences, around 9.4% seen once. The source material was whole blood, sampled in connection with sensitization to the hapten diphenylcyclopropenone (DPC). These receptors originate from a woman aged 50 to 65 with alopecia areata. Some clones in this sample may be carry-over from other donors' samples. The CDR3 runs from the conserved cysteine through the conserved F or W. D genes are given only for firm matches. The size entry is marked missing in some rows and otherwise reads once, few, many or a size class.

d_call,v_call,j_call,clone_size,cdr3_nt,cdr3_aa
.,TRBV6-5,TRBJ1-1,many,TGTGCCAGCAGTTACGGGGCAGACACTGAAGCTTTCTTT,CASSYGADTEAFF
.,TRBV10-3,TRBJ2-1,few,TGTGCCACCTACCCCGCGGACGGATTCTACAATGAGCAGTTCTTC,CATYPADGFYNEQFF
TRBD2,TRBV29-1,TRBJ2-7,.,TGCAGCGTTGACGGCGTGCGGGGGAACTACGAGCAGTACTTC,CSVDGVRGNYEQYF
TRBD1,TRBV20-1,TRBJ1-5,many,TGCAGTGCTCGGACAGGGAGCCATCAGCCCCAGCATTTT,CSARTGSHQPQHF
TRBD1,TRBV12-3/TRBV12-4,TRBJ2-5,few,TGTGCCAGCAGTTTGTCAGGGGGCTGGGAGACCCAGTACTTC,CASSLSGGWETQYF
.,TRBV5-1,TRBJ2-3,many,TGCGCCAGTTGGGACGCCACAGATACGCAGTATTTT,CASWDATDTQYF
.,TRBV29-1,TRBJ2-5,.,TGCAGCGTTGTAGGGCAGGCCGCAGAGACCCAGTACTTC,CSVVGQAAETQYF
TRBD1,TRBV12-3/TRBV12-4,TRBJ1-2,many,TGTGCCAGCAGATCCAACCCACAGGGGGCGCGCTATGGCTACACCTTC,CASRSNPQGARYGYTF
TRBD1,TRBV28,TRBJ1-2,few,TGTGCCAGCAGGCCGGGACAGGGGGCTAACTATGGCTACACCTTC,CASRPGQGANYGYTF
TRBD2,TRBV2,TRBJ2-1,.,TGTGCCAGCAGTGCTAGCGGGAGGGCAGATGAGCAGTTCTTC,CASSASGRADEQFF
TRBD1,TRBV18,TRBJ1-1,few,TGTGCCAGCTCATCCGGGACAGGGGGCCAAACTGAAGCTTTCTTT,CASSSGTGGQTEAFF
TRBD2,TRBV2,TRBJ2-1,few,TGTGCCAGCAGTGAAGCGGGTGGCGGGCCCTCTAGCGGGGGGTACAATGAGCAGTTCTTC,CASSEAGGGPSSGGYNEQFF
TRBD1,TRBV4-3,TRBJ2-3,.,TGCGCCAGCAGCTACGGGACAGTCTTTGCAGATACGCAGTATTTT,CASSYGTVFADTQYF
TRBD2,TRBV20-1,TRBJ2-7,few,TGCAGTGCTAGAAGCCCGGGAGCGGGAGGGGCCTACGAGCAGTACTTC,CSARSPGAGGAYEQYF
.,TRBV7-6,TRBJ1-1,.,TGTGCCAGCAGCTTGGGGGCCGGGGGGAACACTGAAGCTTTCTTT,CASSLGAGGNTEAFF
.,TRBV28,TRBJ1-2,few,TGTGCCAGCAGTTCCTCAGGGGAGGATCCTAACTATGGCTACACCTTC,CASSSSGEDPNYGYTF